This T cell receptor (beta chain) was identified during a study of shared clonotypes between healthy human individuals. Libraries were prepared by immunoSEQ multiplex PCR; TCRdb keeps only in-frame clonotypes and omits some of them. The sample has approximately 2,000,000 clones; 85% to 95% are singletons. The V gene lost 6 bases and the J gene lost 6 bases, with 18 bases spanning the gap. Germline CDR1 is MDHEN and CDR2 is SYDVKM. The CDR3 runs 15 residues. Donors were Caucasian adults residing in Nashville, Tennessee, USA. Study results and limitations: The study found 4.5% to 6% of naive CD4 clonotypes shared across several donors. Estimated richness values were generally larger in naive subsets than in memory subsets. Sampling included only blood; tissue repertoires likely differ.

Comment on this clone: Antigen specificity is unknown.

This TCR derives from a man aged 18 to 30 in good health. Some clones in this sample may be carry-over from other donors' samples. Sequencing was performed on naive CD4+ T cells from PBMCs. The subset is: CD45RA+ positively selected. The chain combines TRBV28 with TRBJ2-1; D is possibly TRBD2 (7 bases). DNA of the CDR3: TGTGCCAGCAGCCCGAGGGGGGGCTCGGGCAATGAGCAGTTCTTC. It is translated as CASSPRGGSGNEQFF.